Below are 17 T cell receptor beta chains sequenced from a single sample in a study of blood T cell repertoires in COVID-19 (dated by TCRdb to about 2020). The library was obtained by the immunoSEQ multiplex PCR assay. TCRdb provides this immuneACCESS table in a form limited to in-frame rearrangements. Some clones are lacking; in checked studies, under half of them reflect an unresolved V gene, and why the rest are absent is not known. The sample includes under 130,000 clones, with approximately 88% observed a single time. Jointly, the top ten make up approximately 12% of the sample. Input material: peripheral blood. Receptors were obtained from a human donor in a cohort sampled during active COVID-19.

The chain joins TRBV9 to TRBJ2-2; 7 positions match TRBD1. Trimming at V came to 3 bases and at J to 6 bases, leaving 5 bases not matched to a gene. This CDR3 has 14 residues. The germline gives CDR1 SGDLS, CDR2 YYNGEE. The CDR3 bases are TGTGCCAGCAGCGCGCGGACAGGTTCCGGGGAGCTGTTTTTT. Amino acid sequence: CASSARTGSGELFF.

The gene calls are TRBV5-1 and TRBJ2-3; tentatively, D is TRBD2 (6 bases). CDR1 is SGHRS, CDR2 YFSETQ, per germline. Trimming left V 6 bases short and J 6 bases short, with 17 bases between. The CDR3 loop spans 14 amino acids. The chain's CDR3 is CASTYGGLSDTQYF. The CDR3 DNA reads as TGCGCCAGCACTTACGGGGGATTATCGGATACGCAGTATTTT. Full variable domain (rest looked up from reference TRBV5-1 and TRBJ2-3): KAGVTQTPRYLIKTRGQQVTLSCSPISGHRSVSWYQQTPGQGLQFLFEYFSETQRNKGNFPGRFSGRQFSNSRSEMNVSTLELGDSALYLCASTYGGLSDTQYFGPGTRLTVL.

The chain carries TRBV14 and TRBJ2-5; 9 bases agree with TRBD2. The junction had 8 bases not matched to a gene; V was cut back by 4 bases and J by 5 bases. CDR1 and CDR2 (germline): SGHDN, FVKESK. The CDR3 is 15 residues long. The CDR3, as DNA: TGTGCCAGCAGCCCCGATGCGGGGGGGAAGGAGACCCAGTACTTC. It codes for CASSPDAGGKETQYF.

The rearrangement uses TRBV20-1 and TRBJ1-2; possibly TRBD1 for D (5 bases). V lost 6 bases and J 5 bases, leaving 7 bases between the germline ends. The CDR3 totals 10 residues. Looked up from germline, CDR1 is DFQATT and CDR2 is SNEGSKA (reference sequence). For the CDR3, the DNA is TGCAGTGCCGGGACTTATGGCTACACCTTC. It encodes CSAGTYGYTF.

The chain has TRBV4-3 and TRBJ1-1; 9 bases are shared with TRBD1. This CDR3 has 13 residues. Germline V gene data show CDR1 as LGHNA and CDR2 as YSLEER. Trimming at V came to 5 bases and at J to 9 bases, leaving 7 bases not matched to a gene. CDR3 DNA sequence: TGCGCCAGCAGCACCTCGGACAGGGGACAAGCTTTCTTT. It yields the protein CASSTSDRGQAFF.

The genes are TRBV7-2 and TRBJ1-6; D remains ambiguous. This CDR3 has 13 amino acids. CDR1 and CDR2 (germline): SGHTA, FQGNSA. The V and J ends lost 1 base and 12 bases respectively, with 10 bases between them. CDR3 DNA: TGTGCCAGCAGCTTAGAGTTTGAGTTACCCCTCCACTTT. It translates to CASSLEFELPLHF. The full variable domain, with the rest looked up from reference TRBV7-2 and TRBJ1-6, is GAGVSQSPSNKVTEKGKDVELRCDPISGHTALYWYRQSLGQGLEFLIYFQGNSAPDKSGLPSDRFSAERTGGSVSTLTIQRTQQEDSAVYLCASSLEFELPLHFGNGTRLTVT.

In DNA, the CDR3 is TGTGCCAGCAGTGAAGCGCGGCTCCCACCGAGCTCCTACAATGAGCAGTTCTTC. This encodes CASSEARLPPSSYNEQFF. This chain links TRBV6-1 with TRBJ2-1, with D unclear. The CDR3 is 18 amino acids. CDR1 is MNHNS and CDR2 is SASEGT in the germline V gene. Trimming pared 0 bases from V and 0 bases from J, leaving 15 bases between.

This clone came up once. The chain uses TRBV3-1 (or the pseudogene TRBV3-2) and TRBJ1-6, with D possibly matching TRBD1 (6 bases). The germline gives CDR1 LGHDT, CDR2 YNNKEL (reference sequence). The germline V and J ends were trimmed by 1 base and 9 bases, with 10 bases remaining between them. The CDR3 runs to 14 residues. CDR3 bases: TGTGCCAGCAGCCAAGCCAGGGGTCGTTCACCCCTCCACTTT. The encoded protein is CASSQARGRSPLHF.

The V call is TRBV11-2, the J call TRBJ1-2; 10 bases are a match to TRBD1. CDR1 is SGHAT and CDR2 is FQNNGV in the germline V gene. V lost 0 bases and J lost 5; bases outside the gene matches: 6. The CDR3 is 16 residues long. CDR3 nucleotide sequence: TGTGCCAGCAGCTTAGAGGCCGGGACAGGGGTTTATGGCTACACCTTC. This translates into CASSLEAGTGVYGYTF.

The rearrangement uses TRBV5-1 and TRBJ1-2, with 8 bases fitting TRBD1. Germline V gene lookup returns CDR1 SGHRS and CDR2 YFSETQ. V lost 3 bases, J lost 7 bases, and 8 bases stayed unmatched. The CDR3 runs to 14 residues. The CDR3 DNA sequence: TGCGCCAGCAGCTACTCAGGGGGCGCGAGTGGCTACACCTTC. Protein: CASSYSGGASGYTF.

CDR3: CASTEGPPETQYF. CDR3 in DNA: TGTGCCAGCACCGAGGGCCCCCCAGAGACCCAGTACTTC. The V and J genes are TRBV2 and TRBJ2-5; maybe TRBD2 (5 bases). The CDR3 consists of 13 residues. Trimming left V 7 bases short and J 4 bases short, with 13 bases between. The germline gives CDR1 SNHLY, CDR2 FYNNEI. The entire variable domain, with the rest obtained from reference TRBV2 and TRBJ2-5, is as follows: EPEVTQTPSHQVTQMGQEVILRCVPISNHLYFYWYRQILGQKVEFLVSFYNNEISEKSEIFDDQFSVERPDGSNFTLKIRSTKLEDSAMYFCASTEGPPETQYFGPGTRLLVL.

The chain has TRBV18 and TRBJ1-1, with D tentatively TRBD1 (6 bases). Germline CDR1 reads KGHSH; CDR2 reads LQKENI. Trimming cost V 0 bases and J 2 bases, with 10 bases left between them. This CDR3 has 15 amino acids. The CDR3 nucleotides are TGTGCCAGCTCACCACCCGGACAGTTAAACACTGAAGCTTTCTTT. Translation: CASSPPGQLNTEAFF. Drawing the rest from reference TRBV18 and TRBJ1-1, the complete variable domain is NAGVMQNPRHLVRRRGQEARLRCSPMKGHSHVYWYRQLPEEGLKFMVYLQKENIIDESGMPKERFSAEFPKEGPSILRIQQVVRGDSAAYFCASSPPGQLNTEAFFGQGTRLTVV.

CDR3: CASSRGGVMNTEAFF. CDR3 nucleotide sequence: TGTGCCAGCAGCCGTGGCGGGGTTATGAACACTGAAGCTTTCTTT. This sequence joins TRBV27 and TRBJ1-1; D is undetermined. Germline CDR1 and CDR2: MNHEY and SMNVEV (reference sequence). With 6 bases removed from V and 0 bases from J, the gap between germline ends came to 14 bases. The CDR3 has 15 amino acids.

Written as DNA, the CDR3 is TGTGCCAGCTCACCGAAGCAGGGAGGCACTGAAGCTTTCTTT. It specifies CASSPKQGGTEAFF. V gene TRBV18 combines with J gene TRBJ1-1; D may be TRBD1 (5 bases). The germline V gene encodes CDR1 KGHSH and CDR2 LQKENI. Trimming cost V 3 bases and J 4 bases, with 12 bases left between them. The CDR3 length is 14 residues.

This rearrangement joins TRBV14 to TRBJ2-3, with 8 positions matching TRBD2. V was clipped by 1 base and J by 1 base; unmatched bases: 13. The germline CDR1 and CDR2 sequences are SGHDN and FVKESK. This CDR3 comprises 19 residues. In DNA, the CDR3 is TGTGCCAGCAGCCAAGGGGATGGGACTAGGTCTCGTGGCACAGATACGCAGTATTTT. It specifies CASSQGDGTRSRGTDTQYF.

On this clone itself: Different DNA sequences within this sample yield the same CDR3. V usage is TRBV18 and J usage is TRBJ1-1; maybe TRBD1 (5 bases). Per the germline V gene, CDR1 is KGHSH and CDR2 is LQKENI. This CDR3 spans 13 amino acids. V was shortened by 2 bases and J by 3 bases, with 7 bases between the two germline ends. CDR3: CASSPGGDTEAFF. CDR3 sequence (DNA): TGTGCCAGCTCACCAGGGGGGGACACTGAAGCTTTCTTT.

The V and J genes are TRBV29-1 and TRBJ1-2; D not certain. The CDR3 has 13 residues. V was pared by 5 bases and J by 7 bases, with 17 bases between. CDR1 and CDR2 (germline): SQVTM, ANQGSEA. The CDR3 reads CSVSGYRGIGYTF. In nucleotides, the CDR3 is TGCAGCGTTTCAGGTTATAGAGGGATTGGCTACACCTTC. The complete variable domain, with remaining parts taken from reference TRBV29-1 and TRBJ1-2, reads SAVISQKPSRDICQRGTSLTIQCQVDSQVTMMFWYRQQPGQSLTLIATANQGSEATYESGFVIDKFPISRPNLTFSTLTVSNMSPEDSSIYLCSVSGYRGIGYTFGSGTRLTVV.